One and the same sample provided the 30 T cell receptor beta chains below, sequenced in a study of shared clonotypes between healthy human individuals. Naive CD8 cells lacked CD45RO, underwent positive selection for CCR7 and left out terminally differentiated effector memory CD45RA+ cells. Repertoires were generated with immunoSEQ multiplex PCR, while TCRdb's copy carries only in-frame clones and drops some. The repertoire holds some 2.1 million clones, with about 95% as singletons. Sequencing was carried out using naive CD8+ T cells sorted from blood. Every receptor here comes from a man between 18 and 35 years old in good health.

The CDR3 DNA is TGTGCCAGCGGGGGGACAGGGAATGAAAAACTGTTTTTT. Translated: CASGGTGNEKLFF. This sequence joins TRBV6-1 and TRBJ1-4; TRBD1 matches 9 bases. Germline-derived CDR1 and CDR2 are MNHNS and SASEGT. This CDR3 spans 13 amino acids. The junction had 3 bases not matched to a gene; V was cut back by 8 bases and J by 5 bases.

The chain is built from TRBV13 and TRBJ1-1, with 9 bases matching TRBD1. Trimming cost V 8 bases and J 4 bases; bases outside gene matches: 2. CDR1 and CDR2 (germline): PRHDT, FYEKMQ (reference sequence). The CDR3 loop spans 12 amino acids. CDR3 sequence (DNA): TGTGCCAGCCTGACAGGGGGCACTGAAGCTTTCTTT. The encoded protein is CASLTGGTEAFF.

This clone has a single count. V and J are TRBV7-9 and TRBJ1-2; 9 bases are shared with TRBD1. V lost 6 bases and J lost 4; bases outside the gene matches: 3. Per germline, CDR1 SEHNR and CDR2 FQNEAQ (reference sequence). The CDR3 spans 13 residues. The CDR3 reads CASRSDRGYGYTF. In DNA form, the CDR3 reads TGTGCCAGCAGGTCGGACAGGGGCTATGGCTACACCTTC. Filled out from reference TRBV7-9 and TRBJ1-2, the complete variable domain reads DTGVSQNPRHKITKRGQNVTFRCDPISEHNRLYWYRQTLGQGPEFLTYFQNEAQLEKSRLLSDRFSAERPKGSFSTLEIQRTEQGDSAMYLCASRSDRGYGYTFGSGTRLTVV.

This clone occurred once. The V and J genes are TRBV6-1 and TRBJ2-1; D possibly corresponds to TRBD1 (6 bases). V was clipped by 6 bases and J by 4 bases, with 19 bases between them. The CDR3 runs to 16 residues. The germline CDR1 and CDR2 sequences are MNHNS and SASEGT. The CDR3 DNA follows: TGTGCCAGCAGCGAAATGGGACAAAATCTATACAATGAGCAGTTCTTC. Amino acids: CASSEMGQNLYNEQFF.

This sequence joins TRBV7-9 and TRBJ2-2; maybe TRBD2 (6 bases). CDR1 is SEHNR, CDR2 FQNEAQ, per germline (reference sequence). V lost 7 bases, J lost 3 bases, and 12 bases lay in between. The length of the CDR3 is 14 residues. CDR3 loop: CASKDGEDTGELFF. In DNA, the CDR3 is TGTGCCAGCAAGGACGGGGAGGACACCGGGGAGCTGTTTTTT.

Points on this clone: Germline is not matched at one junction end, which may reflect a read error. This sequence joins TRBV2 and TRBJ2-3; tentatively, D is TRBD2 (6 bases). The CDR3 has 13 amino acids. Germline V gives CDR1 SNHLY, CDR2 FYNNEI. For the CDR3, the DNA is TGTGCCAGCAGTCAAGCTGGGGGAGGTACGCAGTATTTT. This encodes CASSQAGGGTQYF. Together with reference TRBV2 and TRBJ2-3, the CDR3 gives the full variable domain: EPEVTQTPSHQVTQMGQEVILRCVPISNHLYFYWYRQILGQKVEFLVSFYNNEISEKSEIFDDQFSVERPDGSNFTLKIRSTKLEDSAMYFCASSQAGGGTQYFGPGTRLTVL.

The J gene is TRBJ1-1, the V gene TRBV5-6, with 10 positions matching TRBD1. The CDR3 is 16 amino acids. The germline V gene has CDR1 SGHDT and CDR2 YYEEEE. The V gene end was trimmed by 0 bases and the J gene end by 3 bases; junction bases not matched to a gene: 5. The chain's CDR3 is CASSLVRTGGDTEAFF. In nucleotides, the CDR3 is TGTGCCAGCAGCTTGGTCAGGACAGGGGGTGACACTGAAGCTTTCTTT.

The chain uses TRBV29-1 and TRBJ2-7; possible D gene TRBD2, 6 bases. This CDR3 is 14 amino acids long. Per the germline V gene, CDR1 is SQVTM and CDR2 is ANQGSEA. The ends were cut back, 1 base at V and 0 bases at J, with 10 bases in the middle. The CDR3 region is CSVEGLANSYEQYF. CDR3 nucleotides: TGCAGCGTTGAAGGGCTAGCGAACTCCTACGAGCAGTACTTC.

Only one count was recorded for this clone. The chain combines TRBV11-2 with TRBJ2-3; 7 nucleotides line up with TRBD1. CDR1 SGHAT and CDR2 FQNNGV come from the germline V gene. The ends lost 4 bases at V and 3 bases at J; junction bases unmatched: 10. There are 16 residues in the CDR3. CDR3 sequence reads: CASSYGTELWTDTQYF. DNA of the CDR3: TGTGCCAGCAGCTACGGGACAGAGCTGTGGACAGATACGCAGTATTTT.

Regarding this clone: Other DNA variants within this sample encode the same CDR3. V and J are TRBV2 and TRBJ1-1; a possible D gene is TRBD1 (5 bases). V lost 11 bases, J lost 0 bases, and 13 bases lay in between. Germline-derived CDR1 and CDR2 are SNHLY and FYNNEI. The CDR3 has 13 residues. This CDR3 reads CASREDMNTEAFF. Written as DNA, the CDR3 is TGTGCCTCCAGGGAGGATATGAACACTGAAGCTTTCTTT.

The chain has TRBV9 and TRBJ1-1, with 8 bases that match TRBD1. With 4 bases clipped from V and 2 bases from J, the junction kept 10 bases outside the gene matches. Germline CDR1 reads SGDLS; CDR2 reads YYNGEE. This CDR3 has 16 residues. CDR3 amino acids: CASSSGTGTLNTEAFF. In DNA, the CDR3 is TGTGCCAGCAGCTCCGGGACAGGAACCCTTAACACTGAAGCTTTCTTT. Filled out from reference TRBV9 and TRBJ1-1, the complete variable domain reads DSGVTQTPKHLITATGQRVTLRCSPRSGDLSVYWYQQSLDQGLQFLIQYYNGEERAKGNILERFSAQQFPDLHSELNLSSLELGDSALYFCASSSGTGTLNTEAFFGQGTRLTVV.

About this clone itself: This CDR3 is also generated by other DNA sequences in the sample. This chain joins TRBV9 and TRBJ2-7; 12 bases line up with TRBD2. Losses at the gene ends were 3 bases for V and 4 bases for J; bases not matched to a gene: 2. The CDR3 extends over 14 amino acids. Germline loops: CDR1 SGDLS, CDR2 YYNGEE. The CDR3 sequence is CASSAGLAGYEQYF. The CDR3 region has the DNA TGTGCCAGCAGCGCAGGACTAGCGGGGTACGAGCAGTACTTC.

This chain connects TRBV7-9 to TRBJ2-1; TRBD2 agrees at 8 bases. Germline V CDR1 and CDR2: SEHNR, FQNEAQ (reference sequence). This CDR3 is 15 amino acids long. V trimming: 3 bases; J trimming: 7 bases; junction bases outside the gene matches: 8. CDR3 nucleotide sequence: TGTGCCAGCAGCTTGCTACTAGCGGAAAATAATGAGCAGTTCTTC. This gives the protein CASSLLLAENNEQFF. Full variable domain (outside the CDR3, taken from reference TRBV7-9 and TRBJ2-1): DTGVSQNPRHKITKRGQNVTFRCDPISEHNRLYWYRQTLGQGPEFLTYFQNEAQLEKSRLLSDRFSAERPKGSFSTLEIQRTEQGDSAMYLCASSLLLAENNEQFFGPGTRLTVL.

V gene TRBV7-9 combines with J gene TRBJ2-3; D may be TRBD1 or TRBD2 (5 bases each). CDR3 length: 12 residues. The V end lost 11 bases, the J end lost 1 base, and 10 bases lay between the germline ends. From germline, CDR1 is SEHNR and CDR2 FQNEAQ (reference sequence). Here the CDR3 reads CAWGKGTDTQYF. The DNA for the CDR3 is TGTGCCTGGGGGAAGGGCACAGATACGCAGTATTTT.

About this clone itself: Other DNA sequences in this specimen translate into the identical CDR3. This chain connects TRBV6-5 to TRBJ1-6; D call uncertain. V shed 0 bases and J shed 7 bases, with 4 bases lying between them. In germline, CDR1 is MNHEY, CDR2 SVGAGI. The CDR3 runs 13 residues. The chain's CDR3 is CASSYSGNSPLHF. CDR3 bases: TGTGCCAGCAGTTACTCCGGAAATTCACCCCTCCACTTT.

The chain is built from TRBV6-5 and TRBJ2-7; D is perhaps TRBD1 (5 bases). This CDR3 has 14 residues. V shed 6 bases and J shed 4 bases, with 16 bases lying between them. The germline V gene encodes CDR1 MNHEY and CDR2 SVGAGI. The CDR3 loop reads CASRLLDRTYEQYF. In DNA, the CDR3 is TGTGCCAGCAGACTTTTAGACCGGACATACGAGCAGTACTTC.

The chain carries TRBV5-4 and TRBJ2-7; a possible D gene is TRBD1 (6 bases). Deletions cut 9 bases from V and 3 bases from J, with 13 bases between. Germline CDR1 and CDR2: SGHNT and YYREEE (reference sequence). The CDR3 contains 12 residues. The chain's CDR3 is CAIRQDSYEQYF. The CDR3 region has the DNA TGTGCCATTCGACAGGATAGCTACGAGCAGTACTTC.

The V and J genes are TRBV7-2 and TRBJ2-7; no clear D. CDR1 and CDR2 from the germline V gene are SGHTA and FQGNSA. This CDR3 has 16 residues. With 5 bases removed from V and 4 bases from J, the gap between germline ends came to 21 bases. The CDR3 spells CASSEHDGIPTYEQYF. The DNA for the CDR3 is TGTGCCAGCAGCGAACATGACGGCATACCTACATACGAGCAGTACTTC.

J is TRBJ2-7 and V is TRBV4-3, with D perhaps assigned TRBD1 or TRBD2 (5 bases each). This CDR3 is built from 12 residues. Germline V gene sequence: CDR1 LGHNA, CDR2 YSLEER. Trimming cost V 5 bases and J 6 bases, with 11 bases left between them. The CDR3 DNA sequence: TGCGCCAGCAGCGCCGGGACGTCCGAGCAGTACTTC. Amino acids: CASSAGTSEQYF.

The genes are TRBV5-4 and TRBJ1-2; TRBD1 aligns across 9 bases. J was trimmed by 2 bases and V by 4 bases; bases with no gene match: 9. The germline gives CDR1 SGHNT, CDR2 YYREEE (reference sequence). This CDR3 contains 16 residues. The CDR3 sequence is CASSPTRDRENYGYTF. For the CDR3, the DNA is TGTGCCAGCAGCCCGACCCGGGACAGGGAGAACTATGGCTACACCTTC.

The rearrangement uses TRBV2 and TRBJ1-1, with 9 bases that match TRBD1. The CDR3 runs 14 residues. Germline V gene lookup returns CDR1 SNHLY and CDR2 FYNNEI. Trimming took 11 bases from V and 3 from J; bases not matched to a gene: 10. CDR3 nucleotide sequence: TGTGCCGGCTACTCGGGACAGGGAGACACTGAAGCTTTCTTT. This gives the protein CAGYSGQGDTEAFF. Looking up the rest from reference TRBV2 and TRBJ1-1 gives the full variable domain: EPEVTQTPSHQVTQMGQEVILRCVPISNHLYFYWYRQILGQKVEFLVSFYNNEISEKSEIFDDQFSVERPDGSNFTLKIRSTKLEDSAMYFCAGYSGQGDTEAFFGQGTRLTVV.

CDR3 region: CASSSKAGGWNEQFF. The CDR3 DNA sequence: TGTGCCAGCAGTTCCAAAGCGGGAGGGTGGAATGAGCAGTTCTTC. This chain links TRBV27 with TRBJ2-1, with TRBD2 matching 10 bases. After removal of 4 bases from V and 7 bases from J, the junction contained 7 bases not matched to a gene. Germline V gene sequence: CDR1 MNHEY, CDR2 SMNVEV (reference sequence). The CDR3 has 15 amino acids.

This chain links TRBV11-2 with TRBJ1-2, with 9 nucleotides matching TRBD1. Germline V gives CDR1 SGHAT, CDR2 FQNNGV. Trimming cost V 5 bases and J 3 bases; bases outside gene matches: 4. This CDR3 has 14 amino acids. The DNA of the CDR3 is TGTGCCAGCAGCCCGGGACAGGGATACTATGGCTACACCTTC. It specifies CASSPGQGYYGYTF.

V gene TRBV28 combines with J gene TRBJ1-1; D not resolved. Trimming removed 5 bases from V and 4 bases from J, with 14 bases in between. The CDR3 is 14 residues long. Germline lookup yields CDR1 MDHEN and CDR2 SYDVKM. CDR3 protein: CASSTEGRITEAFF. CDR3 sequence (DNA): TGTGCCAGCAGTACTGAAGGGAGAATCACTGAAGCTTTCTTT.

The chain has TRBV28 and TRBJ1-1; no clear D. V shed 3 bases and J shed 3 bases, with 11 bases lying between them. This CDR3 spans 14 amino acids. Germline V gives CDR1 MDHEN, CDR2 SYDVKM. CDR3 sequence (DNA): TGTGCCAGCAGTTTTTTCCGGCTGGACACTGAAGCTTTCTTT. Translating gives CASSFFRLDTEAFF.

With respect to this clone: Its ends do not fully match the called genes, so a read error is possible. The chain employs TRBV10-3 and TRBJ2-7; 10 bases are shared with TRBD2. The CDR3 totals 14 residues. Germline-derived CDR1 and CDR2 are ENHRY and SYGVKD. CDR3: CATSLAGAPYEQYF. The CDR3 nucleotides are TGTGCCACCAGTCTAGCGGGAGCACCCTACGAGCAGTACTTC.

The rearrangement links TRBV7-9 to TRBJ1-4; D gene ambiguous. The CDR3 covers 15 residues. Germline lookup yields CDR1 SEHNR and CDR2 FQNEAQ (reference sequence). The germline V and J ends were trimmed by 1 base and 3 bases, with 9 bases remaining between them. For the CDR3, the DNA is TGTGCCAGCAGCTTAGGGGTTCCGGCTAATGAAAAACTGTTTTTT. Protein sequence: CASSLGVPANEKLFF.

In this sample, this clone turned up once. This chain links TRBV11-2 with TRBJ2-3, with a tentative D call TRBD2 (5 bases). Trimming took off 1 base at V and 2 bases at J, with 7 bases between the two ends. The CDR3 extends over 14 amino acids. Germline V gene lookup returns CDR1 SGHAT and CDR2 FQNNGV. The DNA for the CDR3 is TGTGCCAGCAGCTTAGTCGGGGACACAGATACGCAGTATTTT. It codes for CASSLVGDTDTQYF.

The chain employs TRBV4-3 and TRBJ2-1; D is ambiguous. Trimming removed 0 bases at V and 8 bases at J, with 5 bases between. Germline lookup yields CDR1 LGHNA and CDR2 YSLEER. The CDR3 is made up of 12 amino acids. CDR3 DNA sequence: TGCGCCAGCAGCCAAGATGGGTATGAGCAGTTCTTC. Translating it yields CASSQDGYEQFF.

CDR3 sequence (DNA): TGTGCCAGCAGCGCCAGACAGGGCGGTATCCAAAAAGCTTTCTTT. It encodes CASSARQGGIQKAFF. The rearrangement joins TRBV7-6 to TRBJ1-1; TRBD1 matches 7 bases. This CDR3 spans 15 amino acids. Germline trimming cut 5 bases from V and 9 bases from J; bases unmatched to any gene: 15. The germline V gene has CDR1 SGHVS and CDR2 FNYEAQ.